These T cell receptor beta chains were read from a single sample in a study of OX40 agonist ivuxolimab in advanced cancers. Profiling relied on immunoSEQ multiplex PCR, and the TCRdb table lists in-frame clones only, not all of them. The sample consists of 100,000 to 150,000 clones, about nine tenths of them appearing once. The starting material was CD4+ or CD8+ T cells sorted from blood, obtained in a trial of the OX40 agonist ivuxolimab. These receptors were collected from an adult with an advanced solid tumor such as melanoma, head and neck, liver or kidney cancer. CDR3s include the opening cysteine and the closing phenylalanine or tryptophan.

CDR3aa | j_gene | v_gene | len
CASSLGSVTGELFF | TRBJ2-2 | TRBV5-1 | 14
CASSRNSGLQETQYF | TRBJ2-5 | TRBV9 | 15
CASSFGLAGSTDTQYF | TRBJ2-3 | TRBV28 | 16
CASSLGAGGASETQYF | TRBJ2-5 | TRBV7-2 | 16
CASSFSAHGYTF | TRBJ1-2 | TRBV28 | 12
CASRRTGPKEQFF | TRBJ2-1 | TRBV6-5 | 13
CASSTGTGVLGNQPQHF | TRBJ1-5 | TRBV18 | 17
CASTGTGVKETQYF | TRBJ2-5 | TRBV7-2 | 14
CASSRGQGPYNEQFF | TRBJ2-1 | TRBV4-1 | 15
CAISESGGSGNSPLHF | TRBJ1-6 | TRBV10-3 | 16
CASSQDWPSGGELFF | TRBJ2-2 | TRBV4-3 | 15
CASSPRRTACADTQYF | TRBJ2-3 | TRBV12-1 | 16
CASSSGLGGTNEKLFF | TRBJ1-4 | TRBV5-1 | 16
CANPGLDYNEQFF | TRBJ2-1 | TRBV2 | 13
CASSLVPRDNEQYF | TRBJ2-7 | TRBV5-8 | 14
CAISESSAGGTAEAFF | TRBJ1-1 | TRBV10-3 | 16
CASSTTGGVQETQYF | TRBJ2-5 | TRBV5-1 | 15
CSHRSDEFEKLFF | TRBJ1-4 | TRBV29-1 | 13
CASSPVLPSREGSYEQYF | TRBJ2-7 | TRBV27 | 18
CASSSWTDSYEQYF | TRBJ2-7 | TRBV14 | 14
CSALDNEQFF | TRBJ2-1 | TRBV20-1 | 10
CASSDTSGKTVYEQYF | TRBJ2-7 | TRBV5-4 | 16
CASSLYGLAGITDTQYF | TRBJ2-3 | TRBV5-1 | 17
CASSRDWNTEAFF | TRBJ1-1 | TRBV6-5 | 13
CASSPGVYNEQFF | TRBJ2-1 | TRBV7-7 | 13
CANSGLRNTEAFF | TRBJ1-1 | TRBV7-3 | 13
CAISESNGGSGANVLTF | TRBJ2-6 | TRBV10-3 | 17
CASSDEFDIQETQYF | TRBJ2-5 | TRBV25-1 | 15
CASSTGGAGYGYTF | TRBJ1-2 | TRBV28 | 14
CASSLWRGLNEQYF | TRBJ2-7 | TRBV28 | 14